These T cell receptor beta chains were read from a single sample in a study of shared clonotypes between healthy human individuals. The method was immunoSEQ multiplex PCR; TCRdb's version includes in-frame clones alone and lacks a portion of them. Among about 1 million clones listed, approximately 70% were seen once. Sequencing input: memory CD4+ T cells sorted from blood. These receptors originate from a man aged 18-30 years in good health. Both conserved end residues are part of each CDR3. Each record gives: clone size, D gene, J gene, V gene, CDR3 protein, CDR3 DNA. D genes are given only for firm matches. Clone sizes are given selectively: once, few, many, or a class where the clone is expanded.

abundance: .
d_gene: .
j_gene: TRBJ2-1
v_gene: TRBV12-2
CDR3aa: CASRLGPTLADRYNEQFF
CDR3nt: TGTGCAAGTCGCTTGGGTCCCACACTAGCGGATCGTTACAATGAGCAGTTCTTC

abundance: .
d_gene: .
j_gene: TRBJ2-7
v_gene: TRBV15
CDR3aa: CATSRDRIGYEQYF
CDR3nt: TGTGCCACCAGCAGAGATAGGATCGGATACGAGCAGTACTTC

abundance: .
d_gene: .
j_gene: TRBJ1-6
v_gene: TRBV10-3
CDR3aa: CAISDGQAVYNSPLHF
CDR3nt: TGTGCCATCAGTGACGGGCAGGCGGTCTATAATTCACCCCTCCACTTT

abundance: .
d_gene: TRBD1
j_gene: TRBJ1-2
v_gene: TRBV5-1
CDR3aa: CASSAGTGEYGYTF
CDR3nt: TGCGCCAGCAGCGCCGGGACAGGGGAGTATGGCTACACCTTC

abundance: .
d_gene: .
j_gene: TRBJ2-7
v_gene: TRBV9
CDR3aa: CASSVAPGPAYEQYF
CDR3nt: TGTGCCAGCAGCGTAGCCCCCGGACCCGCCTACGAGCAGTACTTC

abundance: .
d_gene: .
j_gene: TRBJ1-2
v_gene: TRBV6-1
CDR3aa: CASSGGTPGRYGYTF
CDR3nt: TGTGCCAGCAGTGGCGGGACGCCGGGGCGCTATGGCTACACCTTC

abundance: .
d_gene: TRBD1
j_gene: TRBJ1-4
v_gene: TRBV6-1
CDR3aa: CASRGTGFGKLFF
CDR3nt: TGTGCCAGCAGAGGGACAGGTTTTGGGAAACTGTTTTTT

abundance: .
d_gene: TRBD2
j_gene: TRBJ2-1
v_gene: TRBV18
CDR3aa: CASSPSGGSYEQFF
CDR3nt: TGTGCCAGCTCACCAAGCGGGGGCTCGTATGAGCAGTTCTTC

abundance: .
d_gene: .
j_gene: TRBJ2-1
v_gene: TRBV20-1
CDR3aa: CSAEREDEQFF
CDR3nt: TGCAGTGCTGAAAGAGAAGATGAGCAGTTCTTC

abundance: .
d_gene: .
j_gene: TRBJ1-4
v_gene: TRBV6-1
CDR3aa: CASRETGVTTNEKLFF
CDR3nt: TGTGCCAGCAGAGAAACAGGTGTAACAACTAATGAAAAACTGTTTTTT

abundance: .
d_gene: TRBD2
j_gene: TRBJ2-2
v_gene: TRBV10-2
CDR3aa: CASSERGGLSGELFF
CDR3nt: TGCGCCAGCAGCGAGCGGGGGGGCCTATCCGGGGAGCTGTTTTTT

abundance: .
d_gene: TRBD2
j_gene: TRBJ2-1
v_gene: TRBV6-5
CDR3aa: CASSLNGGVREQFF
CDR3nt: TGTGCCAGCAGCCTAAATGGGGGGGTACGTGAGCAGTTCTTC

abundance: .
d_gene: TRBD2
j_gene: TRBJ2-5
v_gene: TRBV20-1
CDR3aa: CSLYGRETQYF
CDR3nt: TGCAGCCTCTACGGGAGGGAGACCCAGTACTTC

abundance: .
d_gene: .
j_gene: TRBJ2-3
v_gene: TRBV2
CDR3aa: CASSILGQGQSDTQYF
CDR3nt: TGTGCCAGCAGTATCTTGGGTCAAGGCCAATCAGATACGCAGTATTTT

abundance: .
d_gene: .
j_gene: TRBJ1-4
v_gene: TRBV6-1
CDR3aa: CASSEYEKLFF
CDR3nt: TGTGCCAGCAGTGAATATGAAAAACTGTTTTTT

abundance: few
d_gene: .
j_gene: TRBJ2-5
v_gene: TRBV5-1
CDR3aa: CASSLTSKETQYF
CDR3nt: TGCGCCAGCAGCTTGACCAGCAAAGAGACCCAGTACTTC

abundance: .
d_gene: .
j_gene: TRBJ2-7
v_gene: TRBV19
CDR3aa: CASSNFDAEQYF
CDR3nt: TGTGCCAGTAGTAACTTCGACGCCGAGCAGTACTTC

abundance: .
d_gene: TRBD2
j_gene: TRBJ2-7
v_gene: TRBV10-3
CDR3aa: CAISEGLAGRGLDEQYF
CDR3nt: TGTGCCATCAGTGAAGGACTAGCGGGAAGAGGGTTGGACGAGCAGTACTTC

abundance: .
d_gene: .
j_gene: TRBJ1-2
v_gene: TRBV27
CDR3aa: CASSFRHGVPFLNYGYTF
CDR3nt: TGTGCCAGCAGTTTCCGCCACGGGGTCCCCTTCCTTAACTATGGCTACACCTTC

abundance: .
d_gene: TRBD1
j_gene: TRBJ2-7
v_gene: TRBV18
CDR3aa: CASSPSRDRVPYEQYF
CDR3nt: TGTGCCAGCTCACCATCGCGGGACAGGGTGCCCTACGAGCAGTACTTC

abundance: .
d_gene: .
j_gene: TRBJ2-7
v_gene: TRBV11-2
CDR3aa: CASSRLAGGSSYEQYF
CDR3nt: TGTGCCAGCAGCCGCCTTGCCGGGGGTAGTAGCTACGAGCAGTACTTC

abundance: .
d_gene: .
j_gene: TRBJ2-7
v_gene: TRBV19
CDR3aa: CAGRGGDSIHRMDEQYF
CDR3nt: TGTGCCGGCCGAGGAGGGGACAGCATCCATAGGATGGACGAGCAGTACTTC

abundance: few
d_gene: .
j_gene: TRBJ1-6
v_gene: TRBV5-1
CDR3aa: CASSLLGSYNSPLHF
CDR3nt: TGCGCCAGCAGCTTGTTGGGCTCCTATAATTCACCCCTCCACTTT

abundance: .
d_gene: .
j_gene: TRBJ2-7
v_gene: TRBV5-4
CDR3aa: CASSLAPGDPEYF
CDR3nt: TGTGCCAGCAGCCTTGCTCCGGGAGACCCGGAGTACTTC

abundance: .
d_gene: .
j_gene: TRBJ2-1
v_gene: TRBV18
CDR3aa: CASSPSLGEGRYNEQFF
CDR3nt: TGTGCCAGCTCACCAAGCTTGGGAGAAGGGCGGTACAATGAGCAGTTCTTC

abundance: few
d_gene: .
j_gene: TRBJ1-5
v_gene: TRBV5-6
CDR3aa: CASSWAVGQPQHF
CDR3nt: TGTGCCAGCAGCTGGGCGGTTGGACAGCCCCAGCATTTT